The 3 T cell receptor beta chains below were found in one sample sequenced in a study of CXCR3-negative and CXCR3-positive naive CD8 T cells. Each TRB cDNA library was prepared by 5' RACE (with UMI labels). TCRdb derives one entry per CDR3 protein from the 5' RACE reads, leaving out DNA. This table lists roughly 7,200 distinct CDR3 sequences. What was sequenced was naive CXCR3- CD8+ T cells from blood. Subset noted: CD45RO-CCR7+CD27+CD95- naive CD8+ T cells lacking CXCR3 (TNR3-). These receptors came from a human donor in good health. Some clones in this sample may be carry-over from other donors' samples.

According to its frequency, this clonotype is medium-sized. The V gene is TRBV5-1, the J gene TRBJ1-1; the D gene TCRdb calls, TRBD1, cannot be checked with no DNA. CDR1 and CDR2 (germline): SGHRS, YFSETQ. This CDR3 region has 13 residues. Here the CDR3 reads CASSLSRVGEAFF. Using reference TRBV5-1 and TRBJ1-1 for the parts outside the CDR3, the full variable domain is KAGVTQTPRYLIKTRGQQVTLSCSPISGHRSVSWYQQTPGQGLQFLFEYFSETQRNKGNFPGRFSGRQFSNSRSEMNVSTLELGDSALYLCASSLSRVGEAFFGQGTRLTVV.

This clonotype is medium-sized by frequency. J is TRBJ2-7 and V is TRBV29-1; TCRdb returns TRBD1, unconfirmable since there is no DNA. Germline-derived CDR1 and CDR2 are SQVTM and ANQGSEA. The CDR3 consists of 15 residues. CDR3 protein: CSVEDRGTSYYEQYF.

This clonotype is called medium-sized based on its frequency. The rearrangement uses TRBV7-2 and TRBJ2-7; as DNA is missing, the TRBD2 call by TCRdb cannot be tested. Germline lookup yields CDR1 SGHTA and CDR2 FQGNSA. The CDR3 totals 13 residues. Here the CDR3 reads CASGGGERYEQYF.